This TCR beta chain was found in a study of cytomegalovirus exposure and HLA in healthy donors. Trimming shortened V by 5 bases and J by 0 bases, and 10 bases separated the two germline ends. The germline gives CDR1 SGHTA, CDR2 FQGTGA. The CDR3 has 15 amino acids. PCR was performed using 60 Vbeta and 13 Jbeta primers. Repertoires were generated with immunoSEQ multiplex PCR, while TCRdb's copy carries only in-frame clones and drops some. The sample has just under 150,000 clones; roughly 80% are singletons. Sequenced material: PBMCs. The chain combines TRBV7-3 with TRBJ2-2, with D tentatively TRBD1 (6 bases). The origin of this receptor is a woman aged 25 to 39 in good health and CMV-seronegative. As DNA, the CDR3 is TGTGCCAGCAGCGAACAGGGACCGAACACCGGGGAGCTGTTTTTT. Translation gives CASSEQGPNTGELFF.